This entry is about one T cell receptor (beta chain). This clone was picked up a small number of times. This receptor's antigen is unknown. There are no base qualities to consult, and no much larger clone falls within one base. The source of the sample is a study of cytomegalovirus exposure and HLA in healthy donors (dated by TCRdb to between 2016 and 2019). Background for the entire study: An earlier analysis of a few hundred of the donors reported about 280 Gb of sequence data and 117 million unique TCR beta sequences obtained from about 200 million T cells. Donor age, sex, ethnicity and CMV serostatus were compiled alongside the repertoire data. An early release covering roughly 640 HLA-typed donors comprised roughly 300 gigabases of sequencing data and 85 million or so unique TCR sequences. All discovery cohort repertoires had been generated on a single sequencing platform. In addition to the first cohort of roughly 700 subjects, a separate validation cohort of 100 to 150 different subjects was used. To predict cytomegalovirus infection status, the study brought together high-throughput TCR immunosequencing, statistical association of individual TCRs with disease status, and machine learning. The number of donors typed differed by locus, with roughly 629-640 for A, B, C, DRB1 and DQB1, more than 500 for DQA1, nearly 610 for DPA1, and some 440 for DPB1. In a later genetic analysis, genome-wide SNP genotypes for about 55% of the roughly 700 donors were used, and that subset was treated as a discovery cohort. Using immunosequencing, the study profiled T cell repertoires from some 670 subjects and related those repertoires to cytomegalovirus serostatus. Among some 400 genotyped donors of the cohort, an average of around 240,000 unique TCR beta nucleotide sequences was sequenced per donor, of which about 18% were non-productive. A later analysis re-analyzed previously published TCR beta repertoires from 600 to 850 donors and added high-resolution HLA genotyping to study TCR occurrence patterns. Both class I and class II loci were covered by HLA typing, at four-digit resolution. The genetic ancestry cluster associated with self-reported Caucasian donors included about 81% of the roughly 360 genotyped donors. The later analysis used no new phenotypic data to find candidate immune exposures, relying instead on TCR beta sequences and their occurrence across donors. In an earlier analysis of about 590 of the donors, high-throughput TCR beta sequencing was used to judge whether each TCR beta V gene segment behaved as functional or pseudogenic. The study aimed to test whether cataloging public T cell receptors could reveal signatures of past pathogen exposure. Four or five DR-DQ haplotypes were handled as single units for association and clustering, since linkage in the cohort was strong. The paper's findings and limits, for the study overall: The presence/absence analyses assumed that sequencing depth was roughly uniform across donors, and that assumption may not be true. A further reported finding was that TCR beta sequences accurately predicted the HLA-A and HLA-B alleles for most subjects in the first cohort. In vitro tests confirmed that a few of the cytomegalovirus-associated TCR beta chains recognize cytomegalovirus antigens. The study listed 164 TCR beta chains as associated with cytomegalovirus. Several of the top co-occurrence clusters appeared to be linked to parvovirus B19, influenza, CMV and Epstein-Barr virus, according to a later analysis. A group of highly shared sequence variants was considered likely to be a technical artifact of the sequencing pipeline. Cytomegalovirus status was reported to be diagnosed by the classifier with high specificity and sensitivity in both the original and validation cohorts. The earlier analysis of some 560 of the donors excluded approximately 17 rarely observed V segments, including chromosome 9 orphons, because counts were too low. According to a later analysis, most CMV-associated TCR beta chains appeared to be HLA-restricted, and the HLA associations seemed to be driven largely by CMV exposure. Broadly in line with IMGT annotations, most TCR beta V segments showed up in productive rearrangements about 90% or about 30% of the time in an earlier analysis of around 550 of the donors. According to the authors, the approach could potentially be generalized to other disease states and immunological phenotypes. In a later genetic analysis, fewer N-insertions in productive TCRs were reported among donors in an Asian-associated ancestry cluster than the 666-donor mean. Correlated functional status among segregating V segments might be attributable to linkage disequilibrium, but an unknown experimental factor could not be ruled out. In a later analysis, HLA-associated TCR beta chains showed more clonal expansion and lower generation probabilities than non-associated chains that were equally common. A later analysis found that TCR association rates varied across HLA loci, with DRB1 alleles showing the most associated TCRs and HLA-C alleles the fewest. CMV serostatus was the only immune exposure information available for the cohort. HLA typing was unavailable for some donors at each locus, so association tests used only the typed subset. While some public TCRs were present in many individuals, most TCR sequences turned up only very rarely across donors. In this cohort, only TCR beta chains were sequenced, and detectable features were limited by the absence of alpha or paired-chain data. The 87-base-pair reads could not distinguish some IMGT-functional V segments, including TRBV6-2 and TRBV6-3, so those segments were excluded. V-gene and J-gene trimming of TCR beta chains was associated with a missense DCLRE1C variant in a later genetic analysis, and the association was replicated in an independent cohort. When HLA alleles, especially DR and DQ, strongly co-occurred, TCR associations were difficult to assign to individual alleles. At a false discovery rate of 0.05, a later analysis linked 15,000 to 20,000 TCR beta sequences to specific HLA alleles.

The protocol used for the library was the immunoSEQ multiplex PCR assay. For the multiplex PCR, a mixture combining 60 forward primers for TCR Vbeta segments and 13 reverse primers for TCR Jbeta segments was used. A multiplex PCR assay on genomic DNA amplified the CDR3 region of rearranged TCR beta genes. On the Illumina HiSeq System, the amplified TCR beta libraries were sequenced as 87-base-pair reads. Concerning the study's data processing: A later analysis counted some 74 million unique TCR beta chains across the 666 repertoires, and some 11 million of these chains were shared by at least two donors. To remove PCR and sequencing errors, raw reads were error-corrected and collapsed into unique sequences using a nearest-neighbor algorithm that merged closely related sequences. V, D and J gene segments were assigned by aligning CDR3 sequences to IMGT reference sequences. For a sequence to be retained, at least a six-nucleotide match to both a V gene segment and a J gene segment was required. Rearrangements were called productive when the CDR3 lacked stop codons and stayed in frame with V and J; all others were non-productive. Following IMGT convention, CDR3 was defined as the stretch from the second conserved V-encoded cysteine to the conserved J-encoded phenylalanine. Sequences without an unambiguous match to a single V gene segment were excluded from the earlier analysis of a few hundred of the donors. An earlier analysis of 587 of the donors classified V segments as functional when productive rearrangements were above 56.7% and as segregating when the standard deviation between donors was above 5%. To diagnose cytomegalovirus status from the catalog of TCR beta chain sequences, a statistical classification framework was built. A later analysis assigned V and J genes by comparing TCR nucleotide sequences with IMGT/GENE-DB human TR gene sequences. A later analysis assigned CDR3 sequences and most-parsimonious VDJ recombination scenarios with the TCRdist pipeline. In a later analysis, every TCR beta chain was defined by the combination of its CDR3 amino acid sequence and its V-gene family, and reads without a unique V-gene family were dropped. A later analysis removed 592 highly shared, low-generation-probability nucleotide sequences to deal with suspected cross-contamination and a sequencing artifact. A later analysis calculated a clonal expansion index for each public chain from normalized within-repertoire ranks of inferred template counts. In a later analysis, generation probabilities were computed with a VDJ recombination model fitted to out-of-frame rearrangements, and the resulting probabilities were checked against IGoR. In a later analysis, TCR-TCR, TCR-HLA and TCR-CMV co-occurrence was scored with hypergeometric tests, and a repertoire-size bias correction was applied to TCR pairs. A later analysis estimated false discovery rates by permuting HLA or CMV assignments 20 times. In a later analysis, co-occurring TCRs were grouped with DBSCAN, and TCRdist sequence similarity was added when clustering was performed within HLA-allele-positive subsets. Repertoires with fewer than 30,000 or more than 120,000 public chains, plus five repertoires with anomalous nucleotide sharing, were excluded from co-occurrence clustering. Imported from immuneACCESS, the table was reduced by TCRdb to in-frame sequences with V and J called. These copies leave out some clones; in studies compared against another copy, an unresolved V gene accounts for under half, and the cause of the remainder is not known. V and J calls and clone size are those listed in that table; D and trimming were worked out from the DNA. The sample has 150,000 to 200,000 clones on record, roughly four fifths of them singletons. The leading ten clones occupy 6.5% of the sample.

The cohort comprised more than 550 healthy bone marrow donors. All cohort members were sampled while nominally healthy, although unrecorded immune exposures were likely present. The donor was CMV seropositive and was included in the group of 250 to 350 seropositive cohort members. Each donor provided a peripheral blood sample, and peripheral blood mononuclear cells were used for TCR beta sequencing. The Qiagen DNeasy Blood Extraction Kit was used to extract genomic DNA from the blood cell samples. Inclusive of the bounding cysteine and phenylalanine, the CDR3 is 16 residues long. Only CDR3 DNA is held: 48 bases, read in frame from base 1. CDR1 and CDR2, per the germline V gene (reference sequence), are LNHDA and SQIVND. V ends up 3 bases short and J 1 base short, with an unmatched junction base count of 7.

The sequenced sample was PBMCs. The rearranged segments are TRBV19 and TRBJ1-2; 8 nucleotides in the junction match TRBD1. The receptor was isolated from a woman in her 50s in good health and CMV-seropositive. The CDR3 region reads CASSIGGQDLNYGYTF. The sequenced DNA is TGTGCCAGTAGTATTGGGGGACAGGATCTTAACTATGGCTACACCTTC.